Below, 32 T cell receptor beta chains from the same sample are listed, as sequenced in a study of sequential checkpoint blockade in melanoma (dated by TCRdb to the late 2010s). Libraries came from the immunoSEQ multiplex PCR assay. Here the immuneACCESS table is served through TCRdb, limited to in-frame sequences with V and J called. Missing clones are a known gap in these copies; in checked studies unresolved V genes cover under half, and the rest lacks a known reason. The sample yields around 2,000 clones; 24% were counted once. Together, the top ten hold roughly 23% of the sample. Read against the paper, the sample's treatment or condition label means: randomized to nivolumab then ipilimumab (arm A) or the reverse (arm B). Here the sequenced sample was tumor tissue (inferred from file names), taken from a patient given nivolumab and ipilimumab in sequence. Source of these receptors: a human donor with melanoma.

V gene TRBV21-1 combines with J gene TRBJ1-1; TRBD1 is the table's D call and was not checked against the DNA. TRBV21-1 is an annotated pseudogene. This CDR3 spans 16 amino acids. CDR3 in amino acids: CASSQQGHPTHTEAFF. CDR3 DNA: TGTGCCAGCTCCCAACAGGGGCATCCTACCCACACTGAAGCTTTCTTT.

The rearrangement joins TRBV30 to TRBJ1-4, with D possibly being TRBD1 (5 bases). The V end lost 7 bases, the J end lost 8 bases, and 17 bases lay between the germline ends. Germline-derived CDR1 and CDR2 are GTSNPN and SVGIG (reference sequence). The CDR3 is 13 amino acids. CDR3 DNA: TGTGCCTCGAAGACAGTAGGGGACGAAAAACTGTTTTTT. Translation: CASKTVGDEKLFF.

V gene TRBV28 combines with J gene TRBJ1-1, with D perhaps matching TRBD1 (6 bases). Trimming cost V 7 bases and J 4 bases, with 10 bases left between them. Per the germline V gene, CDR1 is MDHEN and CDR2 is SYDVKM. This CDR3 spans 12 amino acids. CDR3 sequence reads: CASIGGPTEAFF. The CDR3 bases are TGTGCCAGCATCGGGGGGCCCACTGAAGCTTTCTTT.

The CDR3, as DNA: TGTGCCAGCTCTCGGTCCATCTCTGGAAACACCATATATTTT. Its protein is CASSRSISGNTIYF. The chain combines TRBV6-8 with TRBJ1-3; D is uncertain. Germline CDR1 reads MNHGY; CDR2 reads SAAAGT. The length of the CDR3 is 14 residues. V lost 8 bases to trimming and J lost 0 bases, with 11 bases between them.

This clone was recorded at least ten times. The rearrangement joins TRBV6-8 to TRBJ1-5, with 9 bases lining up with TRBD1. There are 17 residues in the CDR3. V was clipped by 5 bases and J by 2 bases; unmatched bases: 10. Germline V gene data show CDR1 as MNHGY and CDR2 as SAAAGT. CDR3 DNA: TGTGCCAGCAGTCAAAACAGGGGGCGCATAGGCAATCAGCCCCAGCATTTT. This encodes CASSQNRGRIGNQPQHF.

Within the sample, this clone is large. The chain is built from TRBV19 and TRBJ1-5; no definite D call. The germline V gene has CDR1 LNHDA and CDR2 SQIVND (reference sequence). V gave up 5 bases and J gave up 3 bases, with 8 bases separating them. This CDR3 spans 13 amino acids. The chain's CDR3 is CASSPGHNQPQHF. In DNA, the CDR3 is TGTGCCAGTAGTCCAGGTCACAATCAGCCCCAGCATTTT.

This clone was detected many times. V and J are TRBV6-7 and TRBJ2-3; 13 bases fit TRBD2. TRBV6-7 is placed among ORFs of uncertain function. V lost 5 bases, J lost 4 bases, and 3 bases stayed unmatched. There are 15 residues in the CDR3. The CDR3 here is CASSQTSGGADTQYF. The CDR3, as DNA: TGTGCCAGCAGTCAAACTAGCGGGGGGGCAGATACGCAGTATTTT.

The chain has TRBV30 and TRBJ2-3, with 11 nucleotides matching TRBD2. This CDR3 comprises 15 residues. With 6 bases clipped from V and 1 base from J, the junction kept 6 bases outside the gene matches. Germline values: CDR1 GTSNPN, CDR2 SVGIG (reference sequence). The CDR3 DNA follows: TGTGCCTGTTTAAAGGGACTAGCGGGCACAGATACGCAGTATTTT. It codes for CACLKGLAGTDTQYF. Drawing the rest from reference TRBV30 and TRBJ2-3, the complete variable domain is SQTIHQWPATLVQPVGSPLSLECTVEGTSNPNLYWYRQAAGRGLQLLFYSVGIGQISSEVPQNLSASRPQDRQFILSSKKLLLSDSGFYLCACLKGLAGTDTQYFGPGTRLTVL.

This chain uses TRBV14 with TRBJ2-1; 12 nucleotides agree with TRBD2. The CDR3 totals 17 residues. Germline CDR1 reads SGHDN; CDR2 reads FVKESK. Losses at the gene ends were 4 bases for V and 8 bases for J; bases not matched to a gene: 12. The CDR3 is CASSLTLTSGGVDEQFF. For the CDR3, the DNA is TGTGCCAGCAGCCTGACCTTGACTAGCGGGGGTGTAGATGAGCAGTTCTTC.

The chain combines TRBV6-8 with TRBJ1-5; D not resolved. The V end was cut by 5 bases, the J end by 5 bases, with 10 bases between. The CDR3 extends over 13 amino acids. Germline CDR1 is MNHGY and CDR2 is SAAAGT. CDR3 bases: TGTGCCAGCAGTCCGACCGGGGATCAGCCCCAGCATTTT. This codes for CASSPTGDQPQHF.

This chain joins TRBV6-8 and TRBJ2-2; D not certain. CDR3 length: 14 amino acids. V was clipped by 8 bases and J by 2 bases, with 12 bases between them. CDR1 is MNHGY, CDR2 SAAAGT, per germline. As DNA, the CDR3 is TGTGCCAGCCGCTTGACACGAAACACCGGGGAGCTGTTTTTT. It codes for CASRLTRNTGELFF.

This clone rates as medium-sized. The chain combines TRBV6-8 with TRBJ2-2; D not certain. This CDR3 is 16 amino acids long. The germline gives CDR1 MNHGY, CDR2 SAAAGT. V lost 6 bases to trimming and J lost 1 base, with 15 bases between them. Here the CDR3 DNA reads TGTGCCAGCAGGCCGCTGGGGATCGGGAACACCGGGGAGCTGTTTTTT. This translates into CASRPLGIGNTGELFF.

This clone was seen a few times. This chain connects TRBV11-3 to TRBJ1-1, with no clear D. Germline CDR1 and CDR2: SGHNT and YENEEA. CDR3 length: 14 residues. Trimming left V 6 bases short and J 0 bases short, with 11 bases between. The CDR3 is CASSSGRMNTEAFF. CDR3 sequence (DNA): TGTGCCAGCAGTTCTGGGAGAATGAACACTGAAGCTTTCTTT.

This clone was seen more than once but under ten times. V gene TRBV15 combines with J gene TRBJ2-7; D is possibly TRBD1 or TRBD2 (5 bases each). The CDR3 extends over 15 amino acids. Germline-derived CDR1 and CDR2 are LNHNV and YYDKDF (reference sequence). Trimming took off 4 bases at V and 5 bases at J, with 18 bases between the two ends. CDR3 in amino acids: CATSKMPGRRDEQYF. The CDR3 DNA sequence: TGTGCCACCAGCAAAATGCCGGGACGGCGGGACGAGCAGTACTTC.

This clone showed up just a few times. CDR3 region: CAWSGQGATGNTIYF. The DNA for the CDR3 is TGTGCCTGGAGTGGACAGGGGGCGACTGGAAACACCATATATTTT. The chain couples TRBV30 to TRBJ1-3, with 10 bases aligning to TRBD1. CDR3 length equals 15 residues. With 1 base clipped from V and 2 bases from J, the junction kept 2 bases outside the gene matches. CDR1 GTSNPN and CDR2 SVGIG come from the germline V gene (reference sequence).

V gene TRBV6-8 combines with J gene TRBJ1-5, with D possibly TRBD1 on 5 matching bases. Between the trimmed V and J ends, which lost 6 bases and 0 bases, there was a span of 24 bases. The germline V gene has CDR1 MNHGY and CDR2 SAAAGT. The CDR3 is made up of 19 amino acids. CDR3 bases: TGTGCCAGCAGGACGTCGCCTATGGTGGCGGGGGTTAGCAATCAGCCCCAGCATTTT. Translating it yields CASRTSPMVAGVSNQPQHF.

The J gene is TRBJ2-5, the V gene TRBV30; 8 positions agree with TRBD1. V was pared by 3 bases and J by 3 bases, with 9 bases of the junction left unmatched. This CDR3 is 15 amino acids long. Germline V lookup: CDR1 GTSNPN, CDR2 SVGIG (reference sequence). The DNA for the CDR3 is TGTGCCTGGAGGGCCGCGGACAGGGAAGAAGAGACCCAGTACTTC. Protein: CAWRAADREEETQYF.

This clone showed up just a few times. The chain links TRBV6-8 to TRBJ1-1; 9 nucleotides align to TRBD1. Trimming cost V 7 bases and J 5 bases; bases outside gene matches: 11. CDR1 MNHGY and CDR2 SAAAGT come from the germline V gene. The CDR3 is made up of 15 amino acids. The CDR3 coding sequence is TGTGCCAGCACATCCCGGGACAGGGTAGGGACTGAAGCTTTCTTT. Translation: CASTSRDRVGTEAFF.

The chain carries TRBV7-6 and TRBJ2-5; 8 nucleotides line up with TRBD2. The CDR3 sequence is 19 residues long. The germline CDR1 and CDR2 sequences are SGHVS and FNYEAQ. The V gene end was trimmed by 5 bases and the J gene end by 4 bases; junction bases not matched to a gene: 21. As DNA, the CDR3 is TGTGCCAGCAGCCTCCATGGGGAGACTAGCGCCTTCCCGGGAGAGACCCAGTACTTC. Protein product: CASSLHGETSAFPGETQYF.

This clone is termed medium-sized. The chain links TRBV6-1 to TRBJ2-7; 7 positions agree with TRBD2. In germline, CDR1 is MNHNS, CDR2 SASEGT. V shed 0 bases, J shed 3 bases, and the junction held 2 bases outside the gene matches. This CDR3 spans 14 amino acids. The CDR3, as DNA: TGTGCCAGCAGTGAAGCGGGCGGGGGCTACGAGCAGTACTTC. Its translation is CASSEAGGGYEQYF.

This rearrangement joins TRBV19 to TRBJ1-1; D call uncertain. The CDR3 runs 14 residues. Trimming cost V 4 bases and J 2 bases, with 11 bases left between them. Per the germline V gene, CDR1 is LNHDA and CDR2 is SQIVND (reference sequence). Written as DNA, the CDR3 is TGTGCCAGTAGTAGCAGAGGACTAAACACTGAAGCTTTCTTT. It translates to CASSSRGLNTEAFF.

V gene TRBV10-2 combines with J gene TRBJ1-2; D unclear. The germline gives CDR1 WSHSY, CDR2 SAAADI. The CDR3 is 14 residues long. V was clipped by 0 bases and J by 4 bases, with 9 bases between them. The CDR3 nucleotides read TGCGCCAGCAGTGAGTCGCCAGATCCCTATGGCTACACCTTC. Its protein is CASSESPDPYGYTF.

This clone was observed a few times. The V and J genes are TRBV2 and TRBJ1-3; TRBD1 matches at 7 bases. Trimming took 6 bases from V and 1 from J; bases not matched to a gene: 3. The germline V gene encodes CDR1 SNHLY and CDR2 FYNNEI. The length of the CDR3 is 14 residues. For the CDR3, the DNA is TGTGCCAGCAGCGAGGGACAGTCTGGAAACACCATATATTTT. It encodes CASSEGQSGNTIYF.

There are a few counts of this clone. The CDR3 DNA follows: TGTGCCAGCAGCTCTACGACAGGGCCCTATGGCTACACCTTC. Translated: CASSSTTGPYGYTF. V usage is TRBV9 and J usage is TRBJ1-2; 7 bases are shared with TRBD1. V shed 4 bases and J 4 bases; nucleotides not matched to a gene: 7. The germline V gene encodes CDR1 SGDLS and CDR2 YYNGEE. The CDR3 is made up of 14 amino acids.

CDR3 residues: CASSVVVPGELFF. CDR3 DNA sequence: TGTGCCAGCAGCGTAGTTGTACCCGGGGAGCTGTTTTTT. The V and J genes are TRBV9 and TRBJ2-2; D gene ambiguous. This CDR3 has 13 amino acids. The V end was cut by 0 bases, the J end by 6 bases, with 6 bases between. The germline V gene encodes CDR1 SGDLS and CDR2 YYNGEE.

The chain carries TRBV6-8 and TRBJ1-1; TRBD1 matches 9 bases. The CDR3 covers 14 residues. Germline V gives CDR1 MNHGY, CDR2 SAAAGT. After removal of 5 bases from V and 1 base from J, the junction contained 2 bases not matched to a gene. The CDR3, as DNA: TGTGCCAGCAGTGTGGGACAGGGGAACACTGAAGCTTTCTTT. This encodes CASSVGQGNTEAFF.

The V and J genes are TRBV6-8 and TRBJ1-4, with D tentatively TRBD1 (5 bases). V lost 5 bases and J lost 4, with 17 bases in between. Germline-derived CDR1 and CDR2 are MNHGY and SAAAGT. The CDR3 runs to 16 residues. The CDR3 nucleotides read TGTGCCAGCAGTGACTGGCCTTTCGGGGGTAATGAAAAACTGTTTTTT. Protein: CASSDWPFGGNEKLFF.

The chain combines TRBV7-7 with TRBJ1-1; D not resolved. This CDR3 contains 14 residues. Trimming stripped 5 bases from V and 0 bases from J, with 10 bases between. Per germline, CDR1 SSHAT and CDR2 FNYEAQ (reference sequence). CDR3 protein: CASSAQDLNTEAFF. CDR3 coding DNA: TGTGCCAGCAGCGCCCAGGATTTGAACACTGAAGCTTTCTTT.

In its sample, this clone was seen a few times. The rearrangement joins TRBV30 to TRBJ2-7, with a possible D match to TRBD2 (6 bases). There are 14 residues in the CDR3. In germline, CDR1 is GTSNPN, CDR2 SVGIG (reference sequence). V dropped 1 base and J dropped 5 bases, with 15 bases sitting between them. CDR3 loop: CAWSAVLGRHEQYF. The CDR3 nucleotides read TGTGCCTGGAGTGCGGTCTTGGGGAGGCACGAGCAGTACTTC.

This clone came up a few times. This chain connects TRBV5-1 to TRBJ2-5, with TRBD1 matching 8 bases. Germline V gene lookup returns CDR1 SGHRS and CDR2 YFSETQ. There are 15 residues in the CDR3. With 2 bases clipped from V and 5 bases from J, the junction kept 8 bases outside the gene matches. In DNA form, the CDR3 reads TGCGCCAGCAGCTTTGGCAGGGGGCCGGAGGAGACCCAGTACTTC. Its protein product is CASSFGRGPEETQYF.

In its sample, this clone is medium-sized. The rearrangement uses TRBV11-3 and TRBJ2-1; D may correspond to TRBD1 or TRBD2 (5 bases each). CDR1 SGHNT and CDR2 YENEEA come from the germline V gene. The CDR3 is 15 residues long. V lost 5 bases, J lost 2 bases, and 13 bases lay in between. The CDR3 DNA follows: TGTGCCAGCAGCCCCTTGGGACCCGCCTACAATGAGCAGTTCTTC. Protein: CASSPLGPAYNEQFF.

This clone was counted many times. The rearrangement links TRBV9 to TRBJ2-3; D possibly corresponds to TRBD1 (6 bases). Germline-derived CDR1 and CDR2 are SGDLS and YYNGEE. Trimming shortened V by 7 bases and J by 4 bases, and 16 bases separated the two germline ends. This CDR3 has 14 amino acids. CDR3 region: CASDPGGGADTQYF. DNA for the CDR3: TGTGCCAGCGATCCAGGTGGGGGCGCAGATACGCAGTATTTT.